These 25 T cell receptor beta chains came from one sample sequenced in a study of T cell responses to AZD1222 COVID-19 vaccine. Some clones are missing from TCRdb's copy, which holds only in-frame ones; the method was immunoSEQ multiplex PCR. The sample gives approximately 150,000 clones, less than 95% of which show up once; 1.2% to 1.5% is in the top ten. This sample comprised peripheral blood, obtained on day 0 of AZD1222 vaccination. Every receptor here comes from an adult in good health.

The chain combines TRBV7-9 with TRBJ2-1; 11 nucleotides agree with TRBD1. Germline CDR1 SEHNR, CDR2 FQNEAQ (reference sequence). This CDR3 region has 16 residues. The V gene end was trimmed by 5 bases and the J gene end by 4 bases; junction bases not matched to a gene: 7. The CDR3 nucleotides are TGTGCCAGCAGCGGCCTCCGGGACAGGGGGTACAATGAGCAGTTCTTC. It encodes CASSGLRDRGYNEQFF.

The V and J genes are TRBV29-1 and TRBJ1-2; TRBD1 is a possible D gene (5 bases). In germline, CDR1 is SQVTM, CDR2 ANQGSEA. Trimming removed 1 base from V and 5 bases from J, with 5 bases in between. The CDR3 is 11 amino acids. This chain's CDR3 is CSVEGGYGYTF. CDR3 DNA sequence: TGCAGCGTTGAAGGGGGGTATGGCTACACCTTC. The variable domain in full, completed from reference TRBV29-1 and TRBJ1-2, reads SAVISQKPSRDICQRGTSLTIQCQVDSQVTMMFWYRQQPGQSLTLIATANQGSEATYESGFVIDKFPISRPNLTFSTLTVSNMSPEDSSIYLCSVEGGYGYTFGSGTRLTVV.

The chain joins TRBV12-3 or TRBV12-4 to TRBJ1-2; unclear D gene. This CDR3 is built from 13 residues. V was shortened by 1 base and J by 8 bases, with 11 bases between the two germline ends. CDR3 DNA: TGTGCCAGCAGTTTAGAGGGTTTATACGGCTACACCTTC. It specifies CASSLEGLYGYTF.

This chain uses TRBV7-6 with TRBJ2-1; 7 bases line up with TRBD1. Germline-derived CDR1 and CDR2 are SGHVS and FNYEAQ. The CDR3 runs to 15 residues. J lost 2 bases, V lost 3 bases, and 4 bases had no gene match. The CDR3 region is CASSFLQGTYNEQFF. CDR3 nucleotide sequence: TGTGCCAGCAGCTTTTTACAGGGGACCTACAATGAGCAGTTCTTC.

The gene calls are TRBV5-1 and TRBJ1-2, with 8 nucleotides matching TRBD1. The CDR3 is made up of 16 amino acids. The ends lost 2 bases at V and 0 bases at J; junction bases unmatched: 6. Germline CDR1 reads SGHRS; CDR2 reads YFSETQ. CDR3 sequence (DNA): TGCGCCAGCAGCTTTACCGGGACAGGAGCTAACTATGGCTACACCTTC. It translates to CASSFTGTGANYGYTF.

The V and J genes are TRBV5-1 and TRBJ1-1; D not resolved. Trimming removed 4 bases from V and 0 bases from J, with 7 bases in between. Germline-derived CDR1 and CDR2 are SGHRS and YFSETQ. CDR3 length: 13 residues. The CDR3 protein is CASSVGMNTEAFF. The CDR3 DNA reads as TGCGCCAGCAGCGTGGGCATGAACACTGAAGCTTTCTTT.

The chain couples TRBV28 to TRBJ1-3; perhaps TRBD1 as D (6 bases). The V gene's germline CDR1 is MDHEN and CDR2 SYDVKM. The ends were cut back, 6 bases at V and 0 bases at J, with 15 bases in the middle. CDR3 length equals 16 residues. The CDR3 reads CASSQTGLASGNTIYF. In DNA, the CDR3 is TGTGCCAGCAGCCAGACAGGTTTGGCCTCTGGAAACACCATATATTTT.

The chain combines TRBV12-5 with TRBJ2-2; 10 nucleotides match TRBD2. This CDR3 is built from 17 residues. Germline CDR1 and CDR2: LGHNT and FRNRAP. V gave up 5 bases and J gave up 4 bases; unmatched junction bases: 10. The CDR3 here is CASGTLAGPGGTGELFF. CDR3 DNA sequence: TGTGCTAGTGGTACACTAGCGGGGCCGGGGGGCACCGGGGAGCTGTTTTTT. Variable domain in full (rest from reference TRBV12-5 and TRBJ2-2): DARVTQTPRHKVTEMGQEVTMRCQPILGHNTVFWYRQTMMQGLELLAYFRNRAPLDDSGMPKDRFSAEMPDATLATLKIQPSEPRDSAVYFCASGTLAGPGGTGELFFGEGSRLTVL.

The chain uses TRBV25-1 and TRBJ1-1; 9 nucleotides match TRBD1. The CDR3 spans 16 residues. Germline V gene sequence: CDR1 MGHDK, CDR2 SYGVNS. V shed 2 bases and J 3 bases; nucleotides not matched to a gene: 7. The CDR3 reads CASSENRGDRDTEAFF. The CDR3 DNA is TGTGCCAGCAGTGAAAATCGAGGGGACAGGGACACTGAAGCTTTCTTT.

CDR3 sequence: CASSQDSWPDNEKLFF. The DNA of the CDR3 is TGCGCCAGCAGCCAAGATAGTTGGCCAGATAATGAAAAACTGTTTTTT. The genes are TRBV4-1 and TRBJ1-4; no clear D. There are 16 residues in the CDR3. Trimming stripped 0 bases from V and 4 bases from J, with 12 bases between. Per the germline V gene, CDR1 is MGHRA and CDR2 is YSYEKL.

The chain carries TRBV28 and TRBJ1-1; 11 nucleotides agree with TRBD1. The CDR3 is 14 residues long. The V gene's germline CDR1 is MDHEN and CDR2 SYDVKM. V lost 7 bases and J lost 7; bases outside the gene matches: 8. CDR3 sequence: CASTPDRGLSEAFF. The CDR3 region has the DNA TGTGCCAGCACCCCGGACAGGGGGCTTAGTGAAGCTTTCTTT. Full variable domain (rest looked up from reference TRBV28 and TRBJ1-1): DVKVTQSSRYLVKRTGEKVFLECVQDMDHENMFWYRQDPGLGLRLIYFSYDVKMKEKGDIPEGYSVSREKKERFSLILESASTNQTSMYLCASTPDRGLSEAFFGQGTRLTVV.

The V and J genes are TRBV6-5 and TRBJ2-2, with TRBD2 matching over 8 bases. The germline V gene has CDR1 MNHEY and CDR2 SVGAGI. CDR3 length: 16 residues. With 2 bases clipped from V and 4 bases from J, the junction kept 6 bases outside the gene matches. The CDR3 region has the DNA TGTGCCAGCAGTTACGAGGGCGGGGGGTCCACCGGGGAGCTGTTTTTT. Its translation: CASSYEGGGSTGELFF.

The rearrangement uses TRBV2 and TRBJ1-6; tentative D call: TRBD1 (5 bases). This CDR3 spans 16 amino acids. Germline V gives CDR1 SNHLY, CDR2 FYNNEI. V lost 6 bases to trimming and J lost 7 bases, with 19 bases between them. Here the CDR3 reads CASSQLRGPENSPLHF. For the CDR3, the DNA is TGTGCCAGCAGCCAGTTGCGGGGCCCTGAAAATTCACCCCTCCACTTT.

The rearrangement links TRBV10-3 to TRBJ1-2, with a weak D call TRBD1 (5 bases). Deletions cut 3 bases from V and 4 bases from J, with 12 bases between. CDR3 length equals 14 residues. Germline V gene lookup returns CDR1 ENHRY and CDR2 SYGVKD. CDR3: CAISETGPAYGYTF. DNA for the CDR3: TGTGCCATCAGTGAAACAGGACCAGCCTATGGCTACACCTTC.

The table lists this clone with a few counts. The chain joins TRBV10-2 to TRBJ1-5; TRBD1 is a possible D gene (5 bases). The CDR3 totals 14 residues. Germline-derived CDR1 and CDR2 are WSHSY and SAAADI. Trimming took off 0 bases at V and 11 bases at J, with 14 bases between the two ends. CDR3 nucleotide sequence: TGCGCCAGCAGTGAGTCGGGCCGGGGCGCGGCCCAGCATTTT. Translation gives CASSESGRGAAQHF.

This chain links TRBV27 with TRBJ2-7; D remains unclear. Trimming removed 4 bases at V and 3 bases at J, with 10 bases between. The CDR3 is made up of 13 amino acids. Germline CDR1 reads MNHEY; CDR2 reads SMNVEV (reference sequence). The CDR3 sequence is CASSSQDGYEQYF. CDR3 coding DNA: TGTGCCAGCAGTTCCCAGGACGGCTACGAGCAGTACTTC.

The rearrangement links TRBV2 to TRBJ2-5, with 8 bases lining up with TRBD2. Per the germline V gene, CDR1 is SNHLY and CDR2 is FYNNEI. Trimming took 3 bases from V and 0 from J; bases not matched to a gene: 6. The CDR3 is 16 amino acids. CDR3 loop: CASSDLRGAYQETQYF. The CDR3 region has the DNA TGTGCCAGCAGTGATCTGCGGGGGGCGTACCAAGAGACCCAGTACTTC.

The chain couples TRBV5-1 to TRBJ2-5, with TRBD2 as a possible D gene (5 bases). V dropped 4 bases and J dropped 1 base, with 8 bases sitting between them. CDR1 SGHRS and CDR2 YFSETQ come from the germline V gene. This CDR3 is 13 amino acids long. The DNA of the CDR3 is TGCGCCAGCAGCCCAGGAGGCCAAGAGACCCAGTACTTC. Translated, it gives CASSPGGQETQYF. The full variable domain, in which reference TRBV5-1 and TRBJ2-5 provide the parts outside the CDR3, is KAGVTQTPRYLIKTRGQQVTLSCSPISGHRSVSWYQQTPGQGLQFLFEYFSETQRNKGNFPGRFSGRQFSNSRSEMNVSTLELGDSALYLCASSPGGQETQYFGPGTRLLVL.

This clone was seen a single time. The gene calls are TRBV27 and TRBJ2-7, with D possibly matching TRBD1 (5 bases). The CDR3 has 13 residues. Germline lookup yields CDR1 MNHEY and CDR2 SMNVEV (reference sequence). Trimming removed 2 bases at V and 2 bases at J, with 7 bases between. The CDR3 DNA sequence: TGTGCCAGCAGTTTAAAGGGGACCTACGAGCAGTACTTC. This gives the protein CASSLKGTYEQYF.

The CDR3 DNA follows: TGTGCCAGCAGCCAGGGCGACCATTACACCTTC. Protein product: CASSQGDHYTF. The chain couples TRBV3-1 (or the pseudogene TRBV3-2) to TRBJ1-2; D is unclear. Germline CDR1 reads LGHDT; CDR2 reads YNNKEL (reference sequence). The V end was cut by 3 bases, the J end by 11 bases, with 10 bases between. CDR3 size: 11 residues.

The chain links TRBV13 to TRBJ2-1; 7 nucleotides match TRBD1. CDR1 is PRHDT, CDR2 FYEKMQ, per germline (reference sequence). CDR3 length equals 13 residues. The V gene end was trimmed by 6 bases and the J gene end by 7 bases; junction bases not matched to a gene: 6. For the CDR3, the DNA is TGTGCCAGCAGTCCGGACAGGCGAAATGAGCAGTTCTTC. It codes for CASSPDRRNEQFF.

The chain couples TRBV11-2 to TRBJ2-1; 10 nucleotides match TRBD1. This CDR3 has 16 residues. J was trimmed by 9 bases and V by 5 bases; bases with no gene match: 13. Germline V lookup: CDR1 SGHAT, CDR2 FQNNGV. Written as DNA, the CDR3 is TGTGCCAGCAGCCCGATTGGGGACAGGGGTGGCGTTGAGCAGTTCTTC. Protein: CASSPIGDRGGVEQFF. Using reference TRBV11-2 and TRBJ2-1 for the parts outside the CDR3, the full variable domain is EAGVAQSPRYKIIEKRQSVAFWCNPISGHATLYWYQQILGQGPKLLIQFQNNGVVDDSQLPKDRFSAERLKGVDSTLKIQPAKLEDSAVYLCASSPIGDRGGVEQFFGPGTRLTVL.

The rearrangement links TRBV7-9 to TRBJ1-2, with D uncertain. The CDR3 is 13 amino acids. The germline V and J ends were trimmed by 1 base and 8 bases, with 11 bases remaining between them. Germline assignment: CDR1 SEHNR and CDR2 FQNEAQ (reference sequence). The CDR3 loop is CASSLVTEGGYTF. The CDR3 DNA reads as TGTGCCAGCAGCTTAGTGACGGAAGGGGGCTACACCTTC.

The chain couples TRBV30 to TRBJ1-4; TRBD1 matches 7 bases. This CDR3 is built from 13 residues. Germline assignment: CDR1 GTSNPN and CDR2 SVGIG (reference sequence). With V trimmed by 8 bases and J by 7 bases, 10 bases remained unmatched. CDR3 in amino acids: CATRRGLSEKLFF. CDR3 coding DNA: TGTGCCACCAGGAGGGGGCTAAGTGAAAAACTGTTTTTT. Based on the CDR3 plus reference TRBV30 and TRBJ1-4, the full variable domain is SQTIHQWPATLVQPVGSPLSLECTVEGTSNPNLYWYRQAAGRGLQLLFYSVGIGQISSEVPQNLSASRPQDRQFILSSKKLLLSDSGFYLCATRRGLSEKLFFGSGTQLSVL.

The V gene is TRBV4-3, the J gene TRBJ1-4; D is ambiguous. Trimming removed 4 bases at V and 5 bases at J, with 17 bases between. Germline CDR1 is LGHNA and CDR2 is YSLEER. This CDR3 has 16 amino acids. The CDR3: CASSPSPDGTNEKLFF. CDR3 in DNA: TGCGCCAGCAGCCCAAGCCCGGACGGAACGAATGAAAAACTGTTTTTT.